A selection of T cell receptor beta chains follows, all from one sample in a study of cytomegalovirus exposure and HLA in healthy donors. The data were produced by immunoSEQ multiplex PCR, yet TCRdb's version contains in-frame clones alone and is incomplete. The sample has under 200,000 clones; more than 9.5% are singletons. Material for sequencing was PBMCs. The source is a man aged 50 or older in good health and CMV-seropositive. The CDR3 runs from the conserved cysteine through the conserved F or W. The order of the fields is J gene, clone size, D gene, V gene, CDR3 DNA, CDR3 protein. The D gene is left open where the match is weak. The listing skips clone size in some rows; elsewhere it reads once, few, many or a size class.

>TRBJ2-3|.|TRBD1|TRBV19
TGTGCCAGTAGTAAAGACAGGGTCACAGATACGCAGTATTTT
CASSKDRVTDTQYF
>TRBJ2-2|.|.|TRBV11-3
TGTGCCAGCAGCTTAGCAGGGTTTAACACCGGGGAGCTGTTTTTT
CASSLAGFNTGELFF
>TRBJ1-6|few|.|TRBV15
TGTGCCACCAGCAGAGGGGCAGGGAAAAATTCACCCCTCCACTTT
CATSRGAGKNSPLHF
>TRBJ2-5|.|TRBD2|TRBV7-2
TGTGCCAGCAGCTTAGGACTAGCGGGGGGGGAGACCCAGTACTTC
CASSLGLAGGETQYF
>TRBJ2-2|.|TRBD2|TRBV9
TGTGCCAGCAGCGTACGGAGCGGGGGGGCGGCCACCGGGGAGCTGTTTTTT
CASSVRSGGAATGELFF
>TRBJ2-5|.|TRBD2|TRBV5-6
TGTGCCAGCAGCTTGAGGGTTAGCGGGGTGCCTCCGGCCCAGTACTTC
CASSLRVSGVPPAQYF
>TRBJ1-6|few|.|TRBV27
TGTGCCAGCAGTTTAGAACCTGATACTTTAAGTTCACCCCTCCACTTT
CASSLEPDTLSSPLHF
>TRBJ2-2|few|.|TRBV28
TGTGCCAGCAGTTTAGCCACAGTGCTCAACACCGGGGAGCTGTTTTTT
CASSLATVLNTGELFF
>TRBJ2-3|few|TRBD2|TRBV5-1
TGCGCCAGCAGCTTGGGTTTACTAGCGGGGGCGGTAGATACGCAGTATTTT
CASSLGLLAGAVDTQYF
>TRBJ2-1|.|.|TRBV7-2
TGTGCCAGCAGCCTTGGCGGGGTGGGATACAATGAGCAGTTCTTC
CASSLGGVGYNEQFF
>TRBJ2-2|.|TRBD1|TRBV5-4
TGTGCCAGCAGCTTGGAACAGGGGGCGGCCGGGGAGCTGTTTTTT
CASSLEQGAAGELFF